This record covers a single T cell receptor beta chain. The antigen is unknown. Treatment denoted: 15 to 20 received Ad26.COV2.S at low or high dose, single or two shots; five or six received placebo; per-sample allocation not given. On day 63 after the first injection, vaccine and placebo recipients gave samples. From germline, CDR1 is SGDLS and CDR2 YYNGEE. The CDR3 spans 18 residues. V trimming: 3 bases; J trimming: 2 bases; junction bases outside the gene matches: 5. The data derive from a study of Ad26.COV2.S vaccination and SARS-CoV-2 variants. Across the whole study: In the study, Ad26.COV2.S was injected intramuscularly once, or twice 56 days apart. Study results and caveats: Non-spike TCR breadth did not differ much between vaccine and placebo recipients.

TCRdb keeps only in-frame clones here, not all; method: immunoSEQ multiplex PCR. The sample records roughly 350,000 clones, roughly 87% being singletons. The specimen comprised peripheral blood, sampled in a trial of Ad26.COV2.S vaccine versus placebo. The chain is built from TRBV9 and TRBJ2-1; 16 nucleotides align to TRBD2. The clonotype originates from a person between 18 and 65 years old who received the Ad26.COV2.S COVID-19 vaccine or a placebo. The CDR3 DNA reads TGTGCCAGCAGCGCTTCCGGGACTAGCGGGGGGGCCTACAATGAGCAGTTCTTC. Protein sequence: CASSASGTSGGAYNEQFF.